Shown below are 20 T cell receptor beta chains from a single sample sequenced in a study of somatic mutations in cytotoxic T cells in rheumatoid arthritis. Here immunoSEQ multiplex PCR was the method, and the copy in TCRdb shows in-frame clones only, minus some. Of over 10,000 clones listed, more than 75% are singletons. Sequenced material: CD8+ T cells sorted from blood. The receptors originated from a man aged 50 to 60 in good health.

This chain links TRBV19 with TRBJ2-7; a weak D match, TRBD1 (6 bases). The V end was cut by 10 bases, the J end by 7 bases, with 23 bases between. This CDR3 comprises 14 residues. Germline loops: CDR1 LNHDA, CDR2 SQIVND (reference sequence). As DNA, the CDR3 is TGTGCCACCCAAGCAGGGGTGAGGAGCCGGGAGCAGTACTTC. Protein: CATQAGVRSREQYF. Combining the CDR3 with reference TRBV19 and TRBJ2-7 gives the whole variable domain DGGITQSPKYLFRKEGQNVTLSCEQNLNHDAMYWYRQDPGQGLRLIYYSQIVNDFQKGDIAEGYSVSREKKESFPLTVTSAQKNPTAFYLCATQAGVRSREQYFGPGTRLTVT.

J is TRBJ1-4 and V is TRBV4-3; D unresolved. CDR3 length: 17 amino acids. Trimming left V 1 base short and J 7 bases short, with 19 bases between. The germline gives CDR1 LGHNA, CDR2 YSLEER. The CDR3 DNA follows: TGCGCCAGCAGCCAAGCCGGCCCGACCGCACGAAGTGAAAAACTGTTTTTT. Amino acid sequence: CASSQAGPTARSEKLFF.

The CDR3 bases are TGTGCCAGCAGCTTAGCCACAGGGGACTATGGCTACACCTTC. As protein: CASSLATGDYGYTF. The rearrangement joins TRBV7-9 to TRBJ1-2, with TRBD1 matching 7 bases. The germline V gene has CDR1 SEHNR and CDR2 FQNEAQ (reference sequence). The CDR3 covers 14 residues. With 0 bases clipped from V and 3 bases from J, the junction kept 1 base outside the gene matches.

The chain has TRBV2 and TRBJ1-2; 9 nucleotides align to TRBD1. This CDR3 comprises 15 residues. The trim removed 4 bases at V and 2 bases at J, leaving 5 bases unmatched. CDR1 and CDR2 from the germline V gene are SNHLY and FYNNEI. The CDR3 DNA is TGTGCCAGCAGTGTGGGACAGGGACGAAACTATGGCTACACCTTC. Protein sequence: CASSVGQGRNYGYTF.

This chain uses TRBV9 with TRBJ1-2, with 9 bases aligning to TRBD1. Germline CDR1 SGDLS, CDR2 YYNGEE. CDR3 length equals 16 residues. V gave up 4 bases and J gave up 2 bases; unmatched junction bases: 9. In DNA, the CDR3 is TGTGCCAGCAGCCCAAGGGGACAGGGAATCAACTATGGCTACACCTTC. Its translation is CASSPRGQGINYGYTF.

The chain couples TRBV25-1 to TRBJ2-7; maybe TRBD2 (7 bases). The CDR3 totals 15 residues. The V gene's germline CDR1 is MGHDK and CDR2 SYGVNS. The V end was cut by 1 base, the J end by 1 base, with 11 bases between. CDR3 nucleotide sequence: TGTGCCAGCAGTGAATGGGGGGGCGCGTCCTACGAGCAGTACTTC. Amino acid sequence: CASSEWGGASYEQYF.

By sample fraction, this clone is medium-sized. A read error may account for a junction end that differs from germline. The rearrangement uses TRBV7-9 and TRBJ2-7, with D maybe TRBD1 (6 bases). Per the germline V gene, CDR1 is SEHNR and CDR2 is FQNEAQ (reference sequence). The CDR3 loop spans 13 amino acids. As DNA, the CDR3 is TGTGCCAGCAGCTCGTCACACAGGGCTTACACAGACTTC. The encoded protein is CASSSSHRAYTDF.

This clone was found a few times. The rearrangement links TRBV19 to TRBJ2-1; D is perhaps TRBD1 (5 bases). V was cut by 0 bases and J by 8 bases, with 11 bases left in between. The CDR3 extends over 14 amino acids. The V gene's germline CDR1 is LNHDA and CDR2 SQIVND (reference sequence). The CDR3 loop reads CASSIENRWDEQFF. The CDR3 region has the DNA TGTGCCAGTAGTATAGAGAACAGGTGGGATGAGCAGTTCTTC.

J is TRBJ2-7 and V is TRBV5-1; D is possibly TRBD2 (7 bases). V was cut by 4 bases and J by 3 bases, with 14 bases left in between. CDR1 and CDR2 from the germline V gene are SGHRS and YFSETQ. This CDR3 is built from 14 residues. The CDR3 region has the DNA TGCGCCAGCAGCGACGGAGGGGGGGACTACGAGCAGTACTTC. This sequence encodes CASSDGGGDYEQYF.

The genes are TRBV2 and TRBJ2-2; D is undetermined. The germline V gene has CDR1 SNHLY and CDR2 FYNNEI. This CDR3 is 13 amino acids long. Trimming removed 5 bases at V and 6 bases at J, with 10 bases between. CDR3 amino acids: CASSSSRAGELFF. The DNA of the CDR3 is TGTGCCAGCAGTAGTAGCCGGGCCGGGGAGCTGTTTTTT. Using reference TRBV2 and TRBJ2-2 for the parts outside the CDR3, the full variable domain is EPEVTQTPSHQVTQMGQEVILRCVPISNHLYFYWYRQILGQKVEFLVSFYNNEISEKSEIFDDQFSVERPDGSNFTLKIRSTKLEDSAMYFCASSSSRAGELFFGEGSRLTVL.

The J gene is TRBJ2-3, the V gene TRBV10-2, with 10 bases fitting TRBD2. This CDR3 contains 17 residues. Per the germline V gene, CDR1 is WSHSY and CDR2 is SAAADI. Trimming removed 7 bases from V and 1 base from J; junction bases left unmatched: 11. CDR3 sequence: CASIGPLGTSGTDTQYF. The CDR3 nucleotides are TGCGCCAGCATTGGACCCCTGGGGACTAGCGGCACAGATACGCAGTATTTT.

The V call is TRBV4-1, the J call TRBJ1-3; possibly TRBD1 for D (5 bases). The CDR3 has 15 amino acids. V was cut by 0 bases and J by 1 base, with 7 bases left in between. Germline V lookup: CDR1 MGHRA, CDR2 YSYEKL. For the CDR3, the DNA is TGCGCCAGCAGCCAAGACGGGGGTTCTGGAAACACCATATATTTT. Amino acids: CASSQDGGSGNTIYF.

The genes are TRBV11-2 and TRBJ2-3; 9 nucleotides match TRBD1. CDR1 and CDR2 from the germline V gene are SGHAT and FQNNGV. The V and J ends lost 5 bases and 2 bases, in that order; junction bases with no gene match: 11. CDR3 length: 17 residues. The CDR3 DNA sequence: TGTGCCAGCAGCGCCCCTGGGACAGGGATTTTCACAGATACGCAGTATTTT. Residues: CASSAPGTGIFTDTQYF.

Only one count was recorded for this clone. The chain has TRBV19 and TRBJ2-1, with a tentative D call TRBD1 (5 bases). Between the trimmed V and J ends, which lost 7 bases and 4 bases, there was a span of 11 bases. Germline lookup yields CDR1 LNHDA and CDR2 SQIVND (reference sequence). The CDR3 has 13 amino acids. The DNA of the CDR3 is TGTGCCAGTATGTCAGGGTCGTACAATGAGCAGTTCTTC. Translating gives CASMSGSYNEQFF.

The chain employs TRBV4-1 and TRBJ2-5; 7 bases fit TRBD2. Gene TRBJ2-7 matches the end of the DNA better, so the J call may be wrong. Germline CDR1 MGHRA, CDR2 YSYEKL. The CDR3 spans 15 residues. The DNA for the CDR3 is TGCGCCAGCAGCCAATTAGGCGGGAGTTCCTACGAGCAGTACTTC. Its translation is CASSQLGGSSYEQYF.

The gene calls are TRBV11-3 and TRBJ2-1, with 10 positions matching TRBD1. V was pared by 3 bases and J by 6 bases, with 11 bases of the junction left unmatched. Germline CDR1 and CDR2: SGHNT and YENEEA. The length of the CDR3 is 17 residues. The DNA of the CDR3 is TGTGCCAGCAGCTTCCCCCCCGGGACAGGGGTTTCCAATGAGCAGTTCTTC. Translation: CASSFPPGTGVSNEQFF.

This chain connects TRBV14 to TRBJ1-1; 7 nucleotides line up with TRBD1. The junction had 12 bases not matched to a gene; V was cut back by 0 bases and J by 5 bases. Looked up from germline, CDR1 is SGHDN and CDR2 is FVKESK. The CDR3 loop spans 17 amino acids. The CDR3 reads CASSQDRFRQGSTEAFF. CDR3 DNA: TGTGCCAGCAGCCAAGATCGGTTCCGACAGGGATCGACTGAAGCTTTCTTT.

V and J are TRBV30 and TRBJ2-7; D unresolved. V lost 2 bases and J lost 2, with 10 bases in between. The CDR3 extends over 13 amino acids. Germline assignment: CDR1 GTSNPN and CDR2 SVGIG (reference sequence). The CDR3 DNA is TGTGCCTGGAGTCTCGGCCAAGCCTACGAGCAGTACTTC. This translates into CAWSLGQAYEQYF.

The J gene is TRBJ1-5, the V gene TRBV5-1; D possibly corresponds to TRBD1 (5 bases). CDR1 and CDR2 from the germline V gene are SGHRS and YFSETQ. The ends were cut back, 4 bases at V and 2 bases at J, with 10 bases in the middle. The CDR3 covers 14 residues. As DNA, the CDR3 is TGCGCCAGCAGCCTCCGGGGCGGCAATCAGCCCCAGCATTTT. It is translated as CASSLRGGNQPQHF.

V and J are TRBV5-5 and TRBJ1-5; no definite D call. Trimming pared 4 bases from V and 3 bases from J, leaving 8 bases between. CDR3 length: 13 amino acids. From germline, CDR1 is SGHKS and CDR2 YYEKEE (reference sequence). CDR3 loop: CASSPRPNQPQHF. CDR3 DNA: TGTGCCAGCAGCCCCAGGCCCAATCAGCCCCAGCATTTT.